The 23 T cell receptor beta chains given below trace back to one sample, sequenced in a study of beta chain features in type 1 diabetes. Expressed TCRB transcripts were sequenced, since all the RNA that had been isolated was reverse transcribed. The assay was immunoSEQ multiplex PCR, and TCRdb's table has in-frame clones only and misses some. Here the sample spans around 250,000 clones, around 13% being singletons. Study-wide findings and caveats: Shorter TCRB CDR3s, moderately but significantly so, were found in Type 1 diabetes patients in all four CD4+ subsets.

Their antigens are not known. The source material was naive CD4+ T cells from blood. The receptors were gathered from a man younger than 40 with type 1 diabetes.

The chain joins TRBV5-1 to TRBJ1-5, with D hard to call. Trimming cost V 4 bases and J 2 bases, with 13 bases left between them. The CDR3 is 15 residues long. Germline assignment: CDR1 SGHRS and CDR2 YFSETQ. The CDR3 is CASSPLSGGNQPQHF. CDR3 nucleotide sequence: TGCGCCAGCAGCCCCCTTTCCGGAGGCAATCAGCCCCAGCATTTT. The complete variable domain, with remaining parts taken from reference TRBV5-1 and TRBJ1-5, reads KAGVTQTPRYLIKTRGQQVTLSCSPISGHRSVSWYQQTPGQGLQFLFEYFSETQRNKGNFPGRFSGRQFSNSRSEMNVSTLELGDSALYLCASSPLSGGNQPQHFGDGTRLSIL.

This clone turned up a few times. V is TRBV9 and J is TRBJ2-2; D call uncertain. The CDR3 spans 16 residues. The germline V gene encodes CDR1 SGDLS and CDR2 YYNGEE. V was shortened by 4 bases and J by 1 base, with 14 bases between the two germline ends. The CDR3 here is CASSPPGRRNTGELFF. CDR3 nucleotide sequence: TGTGCCAGCAGCCCACCCGGTAGGAGGAACACCGGGGAGCTGTTTTTT.

The sample holds a few counts of this clone. V usage is TRBV5-1 and J usage is TRBJ2-1, with a tentative D call TRBD2 (6 bases). The V gene's germline CDR1 is SGHRS and CDR2 YFSETQ. V dropped 5 bases and J dropped 7 bases, with 16 bases sitting between them. The CDR3 length is 14 residues. The CDR3 is CASSGGAIGNEQFF. As DNA, the CDR3 is TGCGCCAGCAGTGGAGGGGCAATCGGGAATGAGCAGTTCTTC.

V is TRBV2 and J is TRBJ2-7; D might be TRBD1 (6 bases). V lost 0 bases to trimming and J lost 7 bases, with 10 bases between them. The CDR3 runs to 13 residues. Germline CDR1 and CDR2: SNHLY and FYNNEI. Here the CDR3 reads CASSEASRGEQYF. DNA for the CDR3: TGTGCCAGCAGTGAAGCCAGCAGGGGTGAGCAGTACTTC.

V is TRBV20-1 and J is TRBJ1-2; D remains unclear. V was pared by 4 bases and J by 2 bases, with 5 bases between. Germline V gives CDR1 DFQATT, CDR2 SNEGSKA (reference sequence). The CDR3 loop spans 11 amino acids. The CDR3: CSANLNYGYTF. CDR3 in DNA: TGCAGTGCTAACTTAAACTATGGCTACACCTTC.

V gene TRBV2 combines with J gene TRBJ1-1, with 9 nucleotides matching TRBD1. V gave up 7 bases and J gave up 9 bases; unmatched junction bases: 12. The CDR3 covers 14 residues. Germline V gene sequence: CDR1 SNHLY, CDR2 FYNNEI. The CDR3 sequence: CASTPEPGQGKAFF. CDR3 bases: TGTGCCAGCACCCCTGAACCTGGACAGGGGAAAGCTTTCTTT. Based on the CDR3 plus reference TRBV2 and TRBJ1-1, the full variable domain is EPEVTQTPSHQVTQMGQEVILRCVPISNHLYFYWYRQILGQKVEFLVSFYNNEISEKSEIFDDQFSVERPDGSNFTLKIRSTKLEDSAMYFCASTPEPGQGKAFFGQGTRLTVV.

The V gene is TRBV13, the J gene TRBJ2-7; 7 bases match TRBD1. V shed 1 base, J shed 2 bases, and the junction held 8 bases outside the gene matches. In germline, CDR1 is PRHDT, CDR2 FYEKMQ (reference sequence). The CDR3 has 16 residues. CDR3 amino acids: CASSLARTGNPYEQYF. CDR3 DNA sequence: TGTGCCAGCAGCTTAGCACGGACAGGCAACCCCTACGAGCAGTACTTC.

For this clone: Other DNA sequences in this specimen translate into the identical CDR3. The chain links TRBV20-1 to TRBJ2-5; D gene ambiguous. The germline CDR1 and CDR2 sequences are DFQATT and SNEGSKA (reference sequence). The CDR3 totals 11 residues. Trimming pared 2 bases from V and 2 bases from J, leaving 3 bases between. The CDR3 spells CSARQQETQYF. CDR3 DNA sequence: TGCAGTGCTAGACAGCAAGAGACCCAGTACTTC.

This clone was found a few times. The V gene is TRBV15, the J gene TRBJ2-3, with 10 positions matching TRBD2. Trimming at V came to 0 bases and at J to 8 bases, leaving 14 bases not matched to a gene. Germline CDR1 reads LNHNV; CDR2 reads YYDKDF (reference sequence). The CDR3 is made up of 18 amino acids. The chain's CDR3 is CATSRDEGLAGVRGTQYF. As DNA, the CDR3 is TGTGCCACCAGCAGAGATGAGGGTCTAGCGGGGGTACGTGGTACGCAGTATTTT.

The chain links TRBV2 to TRBJ1-5; TRBD1 agrees at 7 bases. The germline gives CDR1 SNHLY, CDR2 FYNNEI. The CDR3 consists of 13 residues. J gave up 4 bases and V 6 bases, and 3 bases lay outside the gene matches. This CDR3 reads CASSPGGNQPQHF. CDR3 DNA sequence: TGTGCCAGCAGCCCAGGGGGAAATCAGCCCCAGCATTTT. Drawing the rest from reference TRBV2 and TRBJ1-5, the complete variable domain is EPEVTQTPSHQVTQMGQEVILRCVPISNHLYFYWYRQILGQKVEFLVSFYNNEISEKSEIFDDQFSVERPDGSNFTLKIRSTKLEDSAMYFCASSPGGNQPQHFGDGTRLSIL.

This chain links TRBV5-1 with TRBJ2-3, with a weak D call TRBD1 (5 bases). V was clipped by 3 bases and J by 1 base, with 9 bases between them. This CDR3 contains 14 residues. Germline-derived CDR1 and CDR2 are SGHRS and YFSETQ. CDR3 in amino acids: CASSSDRGTDTQYF. CDR3 DNA: TGCGCCAGCAGCTCAGACAGAGGCACAGATACGCAGTATTTT.

The chain carries TRBV5-1 and TRBJ2-7; TRBD1 matches at 7 bases. This CDR3 spans 14 amino acids. With 0 bases clipped from V and 4 bases from J, the junction kept 4 bases outside the gene matches. Germline V CDR1 and CDR2: SGHRS, YFSETQ. The CDR3 spells CASSLDPGGYEQYF. The CDR3 nucleotides read TGCGCCAGCAGCTTGGACCCAGGGGGATACGAGCAGTACTTC.

V gene TRBV30 combines with J gene TRBJ2-7; D gene uncertain. The germline V and J ends were trimmed by 1 base and 6 bases, with 10 bases remaining between them. Germline CDR1 and CDR2: GTSNPN and SVGIG (reference sequence). The CDR3 spans 12 residues. Written as DNA, the CDR3 is TGTGCCTGGAGTGGGTCGCAGATCGAGCAGTACTTC. Protein product: CAWSGSQIEQYF.

This clone was counted a few times. This CDR3 reads CASSLDRGSYEQYF. The CDR3 DNA sequence: TGTGCCAGCAGCCTCGACAGGGGCTCCTACGAGCAGTACTTC. The gene calls are TRBV28 and TRBJ2-7; 8 positions agree with TRBD1. Germline lookup yields CDR1 MDHEN and CDR2 SYDVKM. The CDR3 is 14 amino acids. V lost 6 bases and J lost 0; bases outside the gene matches: 4.

This chain uses TRBV4-1 with TRBJ2-3, with TRBD2 matching 13 bases. Germline loops: CDR1 MGHRA, CDR2 YSYEKL. The J segment lost 6 bases and the V segment lost 5 bases, leaving 5 bases of the junction unmatched. The CDR3 is 15 residues long. The CDR3 DNA sequence: TGCGCCAGCAGCGCCGGACTAGCGGGGGCGGATACGCAGTATTTT. Translating gives CASSAGLAGADTQYF.

A few counts support this clone. CDR3 loop: CASRTPGQPYEQYF. The CDR3 DNA is TGTGCCAGCAGAACCCCGGGACAGCCCTACGAGCAGTACTTC. V usage is TRBV6-5 and J usage is TRBJ2-7; 7 bases are shared with TRBD1. With V trimmed by 6 bases and J by 2 bases, 7 bases remained unmatched. The CDR3 extends over 14 amino acids. In germline, CDR1 is MNHEY, CDR2 SVGAGI.

Only a few counts were recorded for this clone. The V call is TRBV6-5, the J call TRBJ2-1, with 10 bases identical to TRBD1. This CDR3 region has 15 residues. The ends lost 2 bases at V and 10 bases at J; junction bases unmatched: 8. The V gene's germline CDR1 is MNHEY and CDR2 SVGAGI. DNA of the CDR3: TGTGCCAGCAGTTACAGGGGACAGGGGCCTCTGGAGCAGTTCTTC. This codes for CASSYRGQGPLEQFF.

This sequence joins TRBV11-2 and TRBJ2-7; D call uncertain. Germline CDR1 reads SGHAT; CDR2 reads FQNNGV. Trimming cost V 2 bases and J 7 bases, with 6 bases left between them. The CDR3 has 11 amino acids. This chain's CDR3 is CASSLTQEQYF. CDR3 coding DNA: TGTGCCAGCAGCTTAACCCAGGAGCAGTACTTC.

The chain has TRBV29-1 and TRBJ2-2; D unclear. This CDR3 is 14 amino acids long. Per germline, CDR1 SQVTM and CDR2 ANQGSEA. V shed 6 bases and J shed 0 bases, with 11 bases lying between them. The CDR3 region is CSVGDPANTGELFF. CDR3 DNA: TGCAGCGTAGGAGATCCCGCGAACACCGGGGAGCTGTTTTTT.

This clone has a handful of counts. The chain combines TRBV29-1 with TRBJ2-5; D might be TRBD2 (7 bases). CDR1 and CDR2 (germline): SQVTM, ANQGSEA. Trimming removed 8 bases at V and 4 bases at J, with 14 bases between. This CDR3 has 12 amino acids. The CDR3 coding sequence is TGCAGCACCCGAGGGGGGGGAGAGACCCAGTACTTC. It specifies CSTRGGGETQYF.

A few counts support this clone. The V call is TRBV29-1, the J call TRBJ2-1; 8 bases are shared with TRBD2. The CDR3 loop spans 12 amino acids. Germline V gene data show CDR1 as SQVTM and CDR2 as ANQGSEA. V lost 6 bases and J lost 9; bases outside the gene matches: 7. CDR3 loop: CSVESGGGEQFF. CDR3 DNA: TGCAGCGTAGAATCGGGGGGGGGTGAGCAGTTCTTC.

The J gene is TRBJ2-5, the V gene TRBV30, with 7 bases aligning to TRBD2. CDR1 is GTSNPN, CDR2 SVGIG, per germline (reference sequence). The CDR3 sequence is 12 residues long. V was pared by 4 bases and J by 5 bases, with 4 bases of the junction left unmatched. The CDR3 sequence is CAWNGGGETQYF. In DNA, the CDR3 is TGTGCCTGGAATGGGGGAGGGGAGACCCAGTACTTC.

This clone was seen more than once but under ten times. This chain uses TRBV6-5 with TRBJ1-2, with D possibly TRBD1 on 6 matching bases. CDR1 is MNHEY and CDR2 is SVGAGI in the germline V gene. The CDR3 runs to 14 residues. V dropped 6 bases and J dropped 5 bases, with 16 bases sitting between them. In nucleotides, the CDR3 is TGTGCCAGCAGCCGAGACCAGACAGGTTATGGCTACACCTTC. Residues: CASSRDQTGYGYTF.